The clone carrying this TCR beta chain was seen only once. The CDR3 consists of 14 residues. Germline CDR1 KGHDR, CDR2 SFDVKD. Deletions cut 3 bases from V and 4 bases from J, with 11 bases between. The data derive from a study of blood T cell repertoires in COVID-19. The assay was immunoSEQ multiplex PCR, and TCRdb's table has in-frame clones only and misses some. The data contain about 78,000 clones, approximately 86% of them singletons. This receptor was obtained from an older woman with acute or convalescent COVID-19. The sequencing sample was made of peripheral blood. The gene calls are TRBV24-1 and TRBJ2-5, with TRBD1 as a possible D gene (6 bases). For the CDR3, the DNA is TGTGCCACCAGTGATCCCGGGACACCAGAGACCCAGTACTTC. Its protein is CATSDPGTPETQYF.